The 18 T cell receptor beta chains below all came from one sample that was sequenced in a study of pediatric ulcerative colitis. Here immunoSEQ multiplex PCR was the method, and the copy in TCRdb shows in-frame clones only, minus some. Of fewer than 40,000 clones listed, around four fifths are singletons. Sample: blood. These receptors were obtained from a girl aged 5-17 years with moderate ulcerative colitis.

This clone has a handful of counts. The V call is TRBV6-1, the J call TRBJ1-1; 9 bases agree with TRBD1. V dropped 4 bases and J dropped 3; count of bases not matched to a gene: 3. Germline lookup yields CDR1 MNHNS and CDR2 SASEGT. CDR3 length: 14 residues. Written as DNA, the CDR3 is TGTGCCAGCAGTGTTGGGACAGGGTACACTGAAGCTTTCTTT. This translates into CASSVGTGYTEAFF.

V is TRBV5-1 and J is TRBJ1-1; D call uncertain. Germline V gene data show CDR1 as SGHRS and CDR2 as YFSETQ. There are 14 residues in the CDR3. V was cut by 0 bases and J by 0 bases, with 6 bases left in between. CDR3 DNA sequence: TGCGCCAGCAGCTTGGGTAGCTTGAACACTGAAGCTTTCTTT. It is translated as CASSLGSLNTEAFF.

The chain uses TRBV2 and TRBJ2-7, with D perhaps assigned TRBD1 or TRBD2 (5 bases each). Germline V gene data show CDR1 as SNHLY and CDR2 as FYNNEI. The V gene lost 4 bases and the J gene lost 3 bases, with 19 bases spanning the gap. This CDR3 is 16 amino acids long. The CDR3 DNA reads TGTGCCAGCAGTGGGTCGAGGGAGAGGGGCCTCTACGAGCAGTACTTC. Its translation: CASSGSRERGLYEQYF. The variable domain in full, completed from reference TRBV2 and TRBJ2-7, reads EPEVTQTPSHQVTQMGQEVILRCVPISNHLYFYWYRQILGQKVEFLVSFYNNEISEKSEIFDDQFSVERPDGSNFTLKIRSTKLEDSAMYFCASSGSRERGLYEQYFGPGTRLTVT.

CDR3 coding DNA: TGTGCCAGCAGAAAACAAGAGACCCAGTACTTC. Protein product: CASRKQETQYF. The chain has TRBV6-5 and TRBJ2-5, with D unclear. Germline V lookup: CDR1 MNHEY, CDR2 SVGAGI. Trimming pared 6 bases from V and 2 bases from J, leaving 4 bases between. The CDR3 consists of 11 residues.

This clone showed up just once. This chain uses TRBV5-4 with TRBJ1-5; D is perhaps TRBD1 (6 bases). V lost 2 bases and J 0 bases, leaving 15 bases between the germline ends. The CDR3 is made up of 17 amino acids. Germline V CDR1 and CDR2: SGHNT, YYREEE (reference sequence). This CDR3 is CASSFRWTVRSNQPQHF. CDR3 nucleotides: TGTGCCAGCAGCTTTAGATGGACAGTTCGTAGCAATCAGCCCCAGCATTTT.

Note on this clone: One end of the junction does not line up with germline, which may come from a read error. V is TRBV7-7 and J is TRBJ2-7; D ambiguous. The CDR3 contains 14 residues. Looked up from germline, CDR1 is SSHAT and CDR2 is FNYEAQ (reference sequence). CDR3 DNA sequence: TGTGCTAGCAGCCCAGGTCCCTCCTCCTACGAGCAGTACTTC. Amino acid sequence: CASSPGPSSYEQYF.

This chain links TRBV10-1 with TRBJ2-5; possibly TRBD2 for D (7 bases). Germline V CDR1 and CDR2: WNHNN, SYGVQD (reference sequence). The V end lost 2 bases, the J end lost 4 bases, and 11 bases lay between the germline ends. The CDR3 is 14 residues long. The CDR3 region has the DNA TGCGCCAGCAGTGAGAGGGGAGGGGGAGAGACCCAGTACTTC. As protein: CASSERGGGETQYF.

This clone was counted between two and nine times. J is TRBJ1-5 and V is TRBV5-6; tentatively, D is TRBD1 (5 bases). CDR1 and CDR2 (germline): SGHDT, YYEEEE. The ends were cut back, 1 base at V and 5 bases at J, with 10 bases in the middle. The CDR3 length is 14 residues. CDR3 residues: CASSLLGGDQPQHF. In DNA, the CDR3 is TGTGCCAGCAGCTTGCTCGGGGGGGATCAGCCCCAGCATTTT.

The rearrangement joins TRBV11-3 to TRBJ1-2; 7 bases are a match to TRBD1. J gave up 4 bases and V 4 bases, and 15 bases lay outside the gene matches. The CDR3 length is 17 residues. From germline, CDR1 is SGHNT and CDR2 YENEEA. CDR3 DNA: TGTGCCAGCAGCTGCTTTGAAGGGGGCTGGTGTCCCTATGGCTACACCTTC. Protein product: CASSCFEGGWCPYGYTF.

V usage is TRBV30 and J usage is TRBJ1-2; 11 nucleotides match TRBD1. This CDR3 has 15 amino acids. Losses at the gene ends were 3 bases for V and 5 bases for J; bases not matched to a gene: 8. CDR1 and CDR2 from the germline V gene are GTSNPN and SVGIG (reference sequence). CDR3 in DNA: TGTGCCTGGAGGATCGGGACAGGGGGTGGTTATGGCTACACCTTC. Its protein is CAWRIGTGGGYGYTF.

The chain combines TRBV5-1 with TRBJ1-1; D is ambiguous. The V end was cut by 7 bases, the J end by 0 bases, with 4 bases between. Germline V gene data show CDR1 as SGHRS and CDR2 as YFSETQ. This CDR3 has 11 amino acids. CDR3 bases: TGCGCCAGCGCACTGAACACTGAAGCTTTCTTT. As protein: CASALNTEAFF.

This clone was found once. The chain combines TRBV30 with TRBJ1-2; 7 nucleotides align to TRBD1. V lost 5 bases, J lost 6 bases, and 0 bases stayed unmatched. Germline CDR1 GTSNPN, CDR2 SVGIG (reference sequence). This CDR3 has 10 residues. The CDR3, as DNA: TGTGCCTGGGACAGGGATGGCTACACCTTC. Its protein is CAWDRDGYTF.

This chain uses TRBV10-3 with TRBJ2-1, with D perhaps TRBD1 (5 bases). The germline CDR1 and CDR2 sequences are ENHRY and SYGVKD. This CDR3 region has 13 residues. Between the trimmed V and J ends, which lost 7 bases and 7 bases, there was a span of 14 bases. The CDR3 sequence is CAITLTPGNEQFF. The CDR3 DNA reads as TGTGCCATCACCCTCACCCCAGGGAATGAGCAGTTCTTC.

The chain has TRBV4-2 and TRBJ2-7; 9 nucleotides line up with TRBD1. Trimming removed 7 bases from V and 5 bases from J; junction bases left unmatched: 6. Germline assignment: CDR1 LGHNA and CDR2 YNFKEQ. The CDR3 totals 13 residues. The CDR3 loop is CASKGQGIDEQYF. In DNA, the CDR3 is TGTGCCAGCAAGGGACAGGGTATTGACGAGCAGTACTTC.

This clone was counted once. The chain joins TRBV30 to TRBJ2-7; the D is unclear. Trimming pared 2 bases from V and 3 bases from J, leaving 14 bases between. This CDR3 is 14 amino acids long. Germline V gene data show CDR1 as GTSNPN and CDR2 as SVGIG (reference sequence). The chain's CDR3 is CAWSTLRHGYEQYF. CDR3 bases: TGTGCCTGGAGTACCCTAAGACATGGCTACGAGCAGTACTTC.

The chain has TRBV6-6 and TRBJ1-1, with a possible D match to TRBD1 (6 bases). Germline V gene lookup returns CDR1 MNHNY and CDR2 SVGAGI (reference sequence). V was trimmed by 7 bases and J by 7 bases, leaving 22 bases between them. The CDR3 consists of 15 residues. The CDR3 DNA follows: TGTGCCAGCATGGGTTTCGTTACGCAGGGGAGTGAAGCTTTCTTT. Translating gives CASMGFVTQGSEAFF.

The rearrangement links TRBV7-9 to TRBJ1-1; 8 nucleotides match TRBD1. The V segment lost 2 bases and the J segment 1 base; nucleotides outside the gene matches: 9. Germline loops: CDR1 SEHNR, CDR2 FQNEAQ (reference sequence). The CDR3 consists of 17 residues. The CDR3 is CASSLPASGGRNTEAFF. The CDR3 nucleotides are TGTGCCAGCAGCTTACCGGCATCAGGGGGCAGGAACACTGAAGCTTTCTTT.

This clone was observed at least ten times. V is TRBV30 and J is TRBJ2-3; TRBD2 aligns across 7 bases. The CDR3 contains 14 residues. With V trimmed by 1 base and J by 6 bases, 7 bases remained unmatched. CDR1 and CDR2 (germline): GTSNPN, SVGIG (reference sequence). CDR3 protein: CAWSGWGEGDTQYF. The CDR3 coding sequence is TGTGCCTGGAGTGGATGGGGGGAGGGGGATACGCAGTATTTT. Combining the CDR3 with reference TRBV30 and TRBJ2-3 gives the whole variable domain SQTIHQWPATLVQPVGSPLSLECTVEGTSNPNLYWYRQAAGRGLQLLFYSVGIGQISSEVPQNLSASRPQDRQFILSSKKLLLSDSGFYLCAWSGWGEGDTQYFGPGTRLTVL.